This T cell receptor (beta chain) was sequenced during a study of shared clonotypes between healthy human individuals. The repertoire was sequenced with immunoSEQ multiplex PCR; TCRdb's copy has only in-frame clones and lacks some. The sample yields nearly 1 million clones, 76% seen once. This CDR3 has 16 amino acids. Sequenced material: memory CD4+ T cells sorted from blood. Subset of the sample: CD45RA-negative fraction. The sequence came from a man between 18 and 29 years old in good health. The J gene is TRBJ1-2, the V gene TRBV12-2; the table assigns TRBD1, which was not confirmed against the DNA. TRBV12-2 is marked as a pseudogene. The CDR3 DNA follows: TGTGCAAGTCGCTTCCCATGGACAGGGAGGACAAATGGCTACACCTTC. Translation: CASRFPWTGRTNGYTF.